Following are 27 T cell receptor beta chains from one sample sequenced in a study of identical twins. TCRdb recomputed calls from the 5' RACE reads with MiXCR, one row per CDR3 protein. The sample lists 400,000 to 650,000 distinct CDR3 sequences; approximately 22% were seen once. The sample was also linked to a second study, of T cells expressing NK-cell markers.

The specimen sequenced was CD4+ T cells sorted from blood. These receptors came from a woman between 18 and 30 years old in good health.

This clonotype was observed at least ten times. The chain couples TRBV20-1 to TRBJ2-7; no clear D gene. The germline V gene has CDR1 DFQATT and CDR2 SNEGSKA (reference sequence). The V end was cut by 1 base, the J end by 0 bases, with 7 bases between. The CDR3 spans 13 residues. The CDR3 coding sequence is TGCAGTGCTAGAGTAGGAAGCTCCTACGAGCAGTACTTC. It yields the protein CSARVGSSYEQYF.

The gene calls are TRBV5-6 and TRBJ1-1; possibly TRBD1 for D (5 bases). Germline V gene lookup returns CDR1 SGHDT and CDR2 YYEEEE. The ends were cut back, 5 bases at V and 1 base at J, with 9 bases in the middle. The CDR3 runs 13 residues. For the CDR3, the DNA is TGTGCCAGCAGGTTGAGGGGGAACACTGAAGCTTTCTTT. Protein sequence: CASRLRGNTEAFF.

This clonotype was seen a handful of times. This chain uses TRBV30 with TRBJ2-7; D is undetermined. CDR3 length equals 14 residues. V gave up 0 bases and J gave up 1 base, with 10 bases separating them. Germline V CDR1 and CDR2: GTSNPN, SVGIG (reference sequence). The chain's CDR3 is CAWSVLSGSYEQYF. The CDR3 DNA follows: TGTGCCTGGAGTGTCTTGTCCGGATCCTACGAGCAGTACTTC.

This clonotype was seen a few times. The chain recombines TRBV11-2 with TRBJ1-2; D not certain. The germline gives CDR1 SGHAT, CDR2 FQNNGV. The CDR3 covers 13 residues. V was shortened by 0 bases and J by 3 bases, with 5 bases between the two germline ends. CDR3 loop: CASSLDRHYGYTF. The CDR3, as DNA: TGTGCCAGCAGCTTAGACAGGCACTATGGCTACACCTTC.

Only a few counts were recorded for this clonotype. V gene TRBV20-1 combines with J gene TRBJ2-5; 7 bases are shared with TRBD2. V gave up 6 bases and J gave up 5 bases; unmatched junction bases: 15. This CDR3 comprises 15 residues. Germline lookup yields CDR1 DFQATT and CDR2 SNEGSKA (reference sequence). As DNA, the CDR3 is TGCAGTGCCGGGGGAGAATTGGGGGGGAGGGAGACCCAGTACTTC. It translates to CSAGGELGGRETQYF.

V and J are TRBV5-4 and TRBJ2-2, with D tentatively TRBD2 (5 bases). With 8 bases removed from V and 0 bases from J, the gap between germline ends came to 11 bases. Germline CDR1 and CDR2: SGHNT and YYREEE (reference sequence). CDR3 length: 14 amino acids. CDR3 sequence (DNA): TGTGCCAGTAGAGCGGCGGCGAACACCGGGGAGCTGTTTTTT. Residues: CASRAAANTGELFF.

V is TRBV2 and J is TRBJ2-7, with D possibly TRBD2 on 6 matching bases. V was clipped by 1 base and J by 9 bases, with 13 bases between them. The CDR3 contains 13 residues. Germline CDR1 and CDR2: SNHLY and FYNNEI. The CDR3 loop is CASSEGQGGGQYF. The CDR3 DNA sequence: TGTGCCAGCAGTGAAGGGCAGGGAGGTGGGCAGTACTTC.

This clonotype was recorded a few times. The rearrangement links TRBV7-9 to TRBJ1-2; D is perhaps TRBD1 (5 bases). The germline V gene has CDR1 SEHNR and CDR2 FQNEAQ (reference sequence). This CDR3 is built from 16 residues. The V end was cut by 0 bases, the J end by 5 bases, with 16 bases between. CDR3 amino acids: CASSLASGTSLYGYTF. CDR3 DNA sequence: TGTGCCAGCAGCTTAGCGAGTGGGACTTCACTTTATGGCTACACCTTC.

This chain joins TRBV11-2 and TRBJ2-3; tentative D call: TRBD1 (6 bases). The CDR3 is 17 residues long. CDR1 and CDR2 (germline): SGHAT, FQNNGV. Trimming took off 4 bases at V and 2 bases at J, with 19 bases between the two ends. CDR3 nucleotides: TGTGCCAGCAGCTCCCGCGTGACAGGTCCAGACACAGATACGCAGTATTTT. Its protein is CASSSRVTGPDTDTQYF.

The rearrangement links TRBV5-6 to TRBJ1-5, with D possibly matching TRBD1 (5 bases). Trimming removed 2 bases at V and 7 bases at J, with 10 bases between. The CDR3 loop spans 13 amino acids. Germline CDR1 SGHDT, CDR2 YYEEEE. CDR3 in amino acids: CASSFYGQQPQHF. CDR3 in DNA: TGTGCCAGCAGCTTTTACGGACAACAGCCCCAGCATTTT.

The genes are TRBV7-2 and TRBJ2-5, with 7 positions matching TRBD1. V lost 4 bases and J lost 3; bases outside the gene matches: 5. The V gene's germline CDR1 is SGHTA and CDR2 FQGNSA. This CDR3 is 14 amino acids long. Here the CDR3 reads CASSSTGAKETQYF. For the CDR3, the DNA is TGTGCCAGCAGCTCAACAGGGGCAAAAGAGACCCAGTACTTC.

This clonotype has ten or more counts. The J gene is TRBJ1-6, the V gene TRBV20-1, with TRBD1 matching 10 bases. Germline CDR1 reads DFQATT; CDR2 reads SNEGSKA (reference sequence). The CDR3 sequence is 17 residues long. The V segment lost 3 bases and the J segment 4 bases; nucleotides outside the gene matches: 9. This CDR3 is CSARDQGQGLYNSPLHF. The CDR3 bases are TGCAGTGCTAGGGACCAGGGACAGGGGTTATATAATTCACCCCTCCACTTT.

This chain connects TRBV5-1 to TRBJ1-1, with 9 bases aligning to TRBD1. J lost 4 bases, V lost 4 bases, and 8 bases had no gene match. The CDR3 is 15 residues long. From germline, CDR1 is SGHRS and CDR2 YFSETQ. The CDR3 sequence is CASSLETGGITEAFF. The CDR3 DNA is TGCGCCAGCAGCCTGGAGACAGGGGGTATCACTGAAGCTTTCTTT.

The CDR3 reads CASSLGWGLTLAKNIQYF. The CDR3 DNA follows: TGTGCCAGCAGTTTGGGGTGGGGACTAACCCTAGCCAAAAACATTCAGTACTTC. V gene TRBV12-3 or TRBV12-4 combines with J gene TRBJ2-4; 7 bases are shared with TRBD2. The V gene end was trimmed by 3 bases and the J gene end by 0 bases; junction bases not matched to a gene: 11. This CDR3 contains 18 residues.

CDR3 DNA: TGTGCCATCAGTGAGTCGACCTCCGAATCAGCCCAGCATTTT. It specifies CAISESTSESAQHF. The chain employs TRBV10-3 and TRBJ1-5; D not certain. The V end was cut by 0 bases, the J end by 11 bases, with 14 bases between. The length of the CDR3 is 14 residues. CDR1 ENHRY and CDR2 SYGVKD come from the germline V gene.

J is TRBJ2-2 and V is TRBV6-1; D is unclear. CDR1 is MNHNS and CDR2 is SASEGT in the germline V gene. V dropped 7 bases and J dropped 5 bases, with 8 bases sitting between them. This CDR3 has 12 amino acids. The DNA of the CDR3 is TGTGCCAGCAACCTCTTGACCGGGGAGCTGTTTTTT. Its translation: CASNLLTGELFF.

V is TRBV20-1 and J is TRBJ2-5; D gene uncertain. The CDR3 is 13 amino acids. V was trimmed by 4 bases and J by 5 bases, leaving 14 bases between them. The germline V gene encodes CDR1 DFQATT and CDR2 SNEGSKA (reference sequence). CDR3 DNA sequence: TGCAGTGCTACCAACCCTACCGTCGAGACCCAGTACTTC. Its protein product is CSATNPTVETQYF.

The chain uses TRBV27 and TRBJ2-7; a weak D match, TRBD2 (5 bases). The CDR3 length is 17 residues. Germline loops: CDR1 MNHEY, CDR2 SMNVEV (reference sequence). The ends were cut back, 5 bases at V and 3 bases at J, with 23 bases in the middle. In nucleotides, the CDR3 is TGTGCCAGCAGTGCAAGCGGTCGGGCCACGCTTTTCTACGAGCAGTACTTC. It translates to CASSASGRATLFYEQYF.

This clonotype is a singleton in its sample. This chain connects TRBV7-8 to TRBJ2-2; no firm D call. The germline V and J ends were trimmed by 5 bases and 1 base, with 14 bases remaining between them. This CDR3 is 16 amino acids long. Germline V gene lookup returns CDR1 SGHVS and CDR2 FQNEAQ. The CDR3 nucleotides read TGTGCCAGCAGCCCTGGGCTCCCCTGGAACACCGGGGAGCTGTTTTTT. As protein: CASSPGLPWNTGELFF.

The CDR3 nucleotides are TGTGCCAGCAGCTCCTGGACCGGAGGGGCGAGAGATACGCAGTATTTT. This sequence encodes CASSSWTGGARDTQYF. The chain has TRBV7-2 and TRBJ2-3, with D tentatively TRBD2 (6 bases). The CDR3 has 16 amino acids. CDR1 SGHTA and CDR2 FQGNSA come from the germline V gene. V gave up 4 bases and J gave up 5 bases, with 19 bases separating them.

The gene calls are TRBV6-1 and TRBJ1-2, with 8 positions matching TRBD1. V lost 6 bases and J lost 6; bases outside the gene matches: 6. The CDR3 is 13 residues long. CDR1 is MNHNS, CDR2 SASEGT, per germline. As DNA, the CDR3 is TGTGCCAGCAGGATGACAGGGGCGGATGGCTACACCTTC. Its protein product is CASRMTGADGYTF.

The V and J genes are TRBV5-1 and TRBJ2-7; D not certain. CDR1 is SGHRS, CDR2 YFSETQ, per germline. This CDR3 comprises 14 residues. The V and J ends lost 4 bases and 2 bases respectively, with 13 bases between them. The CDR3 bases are TGCGCCAGCAGCCGGTTGGGGTCCGCCTACGAGCAGTACTTC. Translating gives CASSRLGSAYEQYF.

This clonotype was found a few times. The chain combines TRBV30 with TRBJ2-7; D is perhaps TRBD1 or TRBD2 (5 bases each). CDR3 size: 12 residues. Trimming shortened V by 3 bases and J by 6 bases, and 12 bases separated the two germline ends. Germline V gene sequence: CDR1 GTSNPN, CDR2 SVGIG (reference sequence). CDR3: CAWSGTASEQYF. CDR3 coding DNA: TGTGCCTGGAGCGGGACGGCCTCCGAGCAGTACTTC.

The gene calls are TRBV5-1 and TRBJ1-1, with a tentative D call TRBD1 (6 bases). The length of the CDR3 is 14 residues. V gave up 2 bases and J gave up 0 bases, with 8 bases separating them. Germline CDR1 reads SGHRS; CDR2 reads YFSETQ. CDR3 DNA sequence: TGCGCCAGCAGCTTTGGGACATTGAACACTGAAGCTTTCTTT. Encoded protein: CASSFGTLNTEAFF.

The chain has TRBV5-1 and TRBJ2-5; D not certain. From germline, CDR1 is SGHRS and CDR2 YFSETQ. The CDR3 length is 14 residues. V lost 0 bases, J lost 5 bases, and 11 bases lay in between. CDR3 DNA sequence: TGCGCCAGCAGCTTGGTTAGCCGGCAGGAGACCCAGTACTTC. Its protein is CASSLVSRQETQYF. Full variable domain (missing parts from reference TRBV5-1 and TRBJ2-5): KAGVTQTPRYLIKTRGQQVTLSCSPISGHRSVSWYQQTPGQGLQFLFEYFSETQRNKGNFPGRFSGRQFSNSRSEMNVSTLELGDSALYLCASSLVSRQETQYFGPGTRLLVL.

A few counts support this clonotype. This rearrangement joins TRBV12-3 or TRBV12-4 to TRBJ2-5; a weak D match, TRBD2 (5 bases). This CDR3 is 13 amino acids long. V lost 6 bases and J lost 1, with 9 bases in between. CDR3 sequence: CASSPGFQETQYF. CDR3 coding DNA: TGTGCCAGCAGCCCGGGATTCCAAGAGACCCAGTACTTC.

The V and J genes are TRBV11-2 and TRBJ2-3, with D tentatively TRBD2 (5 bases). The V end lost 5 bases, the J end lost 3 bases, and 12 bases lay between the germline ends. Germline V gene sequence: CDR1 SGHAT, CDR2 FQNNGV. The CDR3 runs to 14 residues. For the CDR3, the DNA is TGTGCCAGCAGCCCAAGTCGGGGTACAGATACGCAGTATTTT. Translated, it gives CASSPSRGTDTQYF. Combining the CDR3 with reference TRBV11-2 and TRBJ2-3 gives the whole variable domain EAGVAQSPRYKIIEKRQSVAFWCNPISGHATLYWYQQILGQGPKLLIQFQNNGVVDDSQLPKDRFSAERLKGVDSTLKIQPAKLEDSAVYLCASSPSRGTDTQYFGPGTRLTVL.